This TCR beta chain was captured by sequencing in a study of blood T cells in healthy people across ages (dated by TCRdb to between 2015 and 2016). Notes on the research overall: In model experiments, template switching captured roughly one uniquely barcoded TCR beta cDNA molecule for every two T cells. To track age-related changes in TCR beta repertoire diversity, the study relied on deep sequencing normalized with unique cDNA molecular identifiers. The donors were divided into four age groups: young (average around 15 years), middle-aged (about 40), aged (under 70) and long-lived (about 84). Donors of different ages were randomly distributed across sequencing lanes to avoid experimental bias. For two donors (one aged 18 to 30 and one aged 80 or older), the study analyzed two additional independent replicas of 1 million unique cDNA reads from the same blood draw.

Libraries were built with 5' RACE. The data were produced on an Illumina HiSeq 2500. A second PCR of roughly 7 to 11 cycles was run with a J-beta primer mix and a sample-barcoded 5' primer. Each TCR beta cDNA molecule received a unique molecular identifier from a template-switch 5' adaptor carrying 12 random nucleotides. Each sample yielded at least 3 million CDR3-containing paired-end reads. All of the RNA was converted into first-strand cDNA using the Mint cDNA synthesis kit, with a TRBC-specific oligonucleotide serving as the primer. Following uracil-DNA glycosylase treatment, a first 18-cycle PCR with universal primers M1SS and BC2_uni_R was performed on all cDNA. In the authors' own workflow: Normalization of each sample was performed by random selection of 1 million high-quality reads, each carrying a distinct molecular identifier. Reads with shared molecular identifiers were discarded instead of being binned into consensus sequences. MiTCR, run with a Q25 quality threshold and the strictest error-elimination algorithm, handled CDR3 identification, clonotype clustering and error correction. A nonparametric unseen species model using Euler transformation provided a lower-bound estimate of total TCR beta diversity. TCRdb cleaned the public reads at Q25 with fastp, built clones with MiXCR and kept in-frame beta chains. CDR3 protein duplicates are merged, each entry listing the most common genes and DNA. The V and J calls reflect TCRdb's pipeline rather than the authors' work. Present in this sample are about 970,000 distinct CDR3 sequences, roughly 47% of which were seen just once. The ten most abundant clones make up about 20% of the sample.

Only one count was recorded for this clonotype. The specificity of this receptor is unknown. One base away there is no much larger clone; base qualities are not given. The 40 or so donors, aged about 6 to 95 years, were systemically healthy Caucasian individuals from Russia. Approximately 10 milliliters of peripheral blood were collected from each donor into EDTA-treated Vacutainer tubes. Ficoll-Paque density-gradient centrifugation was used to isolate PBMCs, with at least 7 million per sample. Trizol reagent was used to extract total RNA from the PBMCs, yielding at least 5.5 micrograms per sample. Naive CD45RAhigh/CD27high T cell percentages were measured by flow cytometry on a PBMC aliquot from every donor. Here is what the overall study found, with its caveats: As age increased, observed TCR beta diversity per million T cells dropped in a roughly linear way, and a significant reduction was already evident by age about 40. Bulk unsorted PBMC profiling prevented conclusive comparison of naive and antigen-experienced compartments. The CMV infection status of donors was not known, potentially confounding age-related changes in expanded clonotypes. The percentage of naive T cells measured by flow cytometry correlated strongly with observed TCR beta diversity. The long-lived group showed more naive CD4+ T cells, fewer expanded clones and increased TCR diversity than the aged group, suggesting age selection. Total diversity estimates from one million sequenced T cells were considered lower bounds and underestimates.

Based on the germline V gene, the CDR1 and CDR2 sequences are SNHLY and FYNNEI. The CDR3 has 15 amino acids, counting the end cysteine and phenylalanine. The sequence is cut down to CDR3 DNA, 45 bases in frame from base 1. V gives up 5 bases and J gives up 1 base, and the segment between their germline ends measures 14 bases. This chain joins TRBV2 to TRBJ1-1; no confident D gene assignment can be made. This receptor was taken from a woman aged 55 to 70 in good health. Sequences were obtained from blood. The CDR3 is CASSRRTSRNTEAFF. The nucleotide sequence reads TGTGCCAGCAGTCGGCGGACCTCGAGGAACACTGAAGCTTTCTTT.